A single TCR beta chain is shown here with its context. Assay used: immunoSEQ multiplex PCR; TCRdb lists only in-frame clones, some missing. The sample consists of under 300,000 clones, 80% to 90% of them appearing once. The sample originates from a study of blood T cell repertoires in COVID-19. About the research overall: Both acute and convalescent COVID-19 samples were obtained from the United States, Italy and Spain. From T cells, B-cell-depleted T cells, or PBMCs came the material, which was cDNA or gDNA.

The CDR3 totals 15 residues. Germline CDR1 SNHLY, CDR2 FYNNEI. The V and J ends lost 5 bases and 4 bases, in that order; junction bases with no gene match: 7. This receptor was obtained from a woman aged 65 to 85 with acute or convalescent COVID-19. This sequence joins TRBV2 and TRBJ1-1; TRBD1 agrees at 10 bases. The sequencing sample was made of peripheral blood. The CDR3 DNA follows: TGTGCCAGCAGTATCAAGACAGGGGGCCTCACTGAAGCTTTCTTT. Amino acids: CASSIKTGGLTEAFF.